This T cell receptor beta chain was sequenced during a study of T cell repertoires in cytomegalovirus infection. Study as a whole: From public TCR beta signatures came an indication of both CMV infection and matching HLA type.

The V and J ends lost 1 base and 3 bases respectively, with 14 bases between them. CDR1 and CDR2 (germline): SEHNR, FQNEAQ (reference sequence). This CDR3 is built from 16 residues. TCRdb passed the reads through MiXCR, listing each CDR3 protein once. The sample includes 250,000 or so distinct CDR3 sequences, about 18% seen only once; the top ten take less than 50%. The sample holds many counts of this clonotype. The sample consisted of CD8+ T cells from PBMCs. The sequence was obtained from a human donor in good health (CMV status not recorded). Some clones in this sample may be carry-over from other donors' samples. V and J are TRBV7-9 and TRBJ2-3, with D unclear. The CDR3 DNA is TGTGCCAGCAGCTTAGGTTACCACCTCCCGACAGATACGCAGTATTTT. This encodes CASSLGYHLPTDTQYF.